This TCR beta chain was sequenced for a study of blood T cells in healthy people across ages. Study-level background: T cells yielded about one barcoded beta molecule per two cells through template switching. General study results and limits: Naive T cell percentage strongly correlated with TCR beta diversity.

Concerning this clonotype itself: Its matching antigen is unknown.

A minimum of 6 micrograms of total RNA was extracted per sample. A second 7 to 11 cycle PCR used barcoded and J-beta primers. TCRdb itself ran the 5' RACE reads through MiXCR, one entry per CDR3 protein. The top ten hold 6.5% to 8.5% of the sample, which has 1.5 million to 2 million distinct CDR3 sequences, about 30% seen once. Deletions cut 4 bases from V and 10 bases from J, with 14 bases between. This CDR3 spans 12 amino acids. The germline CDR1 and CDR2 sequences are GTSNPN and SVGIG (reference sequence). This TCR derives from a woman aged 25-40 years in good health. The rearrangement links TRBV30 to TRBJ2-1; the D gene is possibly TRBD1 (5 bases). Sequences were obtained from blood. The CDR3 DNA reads TGTGCCTGGACTACAACAGGTGGAGAGCAGTTCTTC. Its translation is CAWTTTGGEQFF.